The 4 T cell receptor beta chains reported below all come from one sample, sequenced in a study of blood T cell repertoires in COVID-19. Measured with immunoSEQ multiplex PCR; TCRdb has only the in-frame clones, and not every one. Of some 65,000 clones listed, 85% are singletons. The sample consisted of peripheral blood. These receptors were collected from a man older than 75 with acute or convalescent COVID-19.

The rearrangement links TRBV14 to TRBJ2-1; 7 bases line up with TRBD2. Germline values: CDR1 SGHDN, CDR2 FVKESK. After removal of 7 bases from V and 9 bases from J, the junction contained 12 bases not matched to a gene. This CDR3 contains 14 residues. The CDR3 is CASKDREVAGEQFF. The CDR3 region has the DNA TGTGCCAGCAAGGATCGGGAGGTAGCGGGTGAGCAGTTCTTC.

This chain links TRBV30 with TRBJ1-6; D remains ambiguous. Germline CDR1 GTSNPN, CDR2 SVGIG (reference sequence). This CDR3 spans 13 amino acids. Trimming removed 2 bases at V and 4 bases at J, with 6 bases between. CDR3 in amino acids: CAWSPGYNSPLHF. The CDR3 bases are TGTGCCTGGAGTCCGGGGTATAATTCACCCCTCCACTTT.

This sequence joins TRBV9 and TRBJ1-5; 7 nucleotides align to TRBD1. Germline values: CDR1 SGDLS, CDR2 YYNGEE. The CDR3 is made up of 16 amino acids. V dropped 4 bases and J dropped 6; count of bases not matched to a gene: 13. In nucleotides, the CDR3 is TGTGCCAGCAGCCCCTCGGACAGGAACGCCGCTCAGCCCCAGCATTTT. Translating gives CASSPSDRNAAQPQHF.

The chain couples TRBV9 to TRBJ2-3, with TRBD2 matching over 7 bases. The J segment lost 3 bases and the V segment lost 2 bases, leaving 6 bases of the junction unmatched. The CDR3 spans 15 residues. Germline V gene sequence: CDR1 SGDLS, CDR2 YYNGEE. CDR3 bases: TGTGCCAGCAGCGTCGGCGGGAGTGGAACAGATACGCAGTATTTT. Amino acids: CASSVGGSGTDTQYF.